Listed here are 26 T cell receptor beta chains from one sample, sequenced in a study of shared clonotypes between healthy human individuals. TCRdb's table, derived via immunoSEQ multiplex PCR, lists solely in-frame clones and lacks some. The data hold about 1.5 million clones, with around 98% observed a single time. The sequenced sample was naive CD4+ T cells sorted from blood. Subset here: CD45RA+ positively selected. Source of these receptors: a man under 40 in good health.

J is TRBJ2-2 and V is TRBV10-2; 9 bases map to TRBD2. There are 16 residues in the CDR3. The V segment lost 4 bases and the J segment 2 bases; nucleotides outside the gene matches: 5. CDR1 is WSHSY, CDR2 SAAADI, per germline. In DNA, the CDR3 is TGCGCCAGCAGTGTACCGGGACTAGCAAACACCGGGGAGCTGTTTTTT. Translated: CASSVPGLANTGELFF.

The V call is TRBV19, the J call TRBJ1-5; 8 bases map to TRBD1. Germline CDR1 and CDR2: LNHDA and SQIVND (reference sequence). This CDR3 region has 16 residues. The V segment lost 0 bases and the J segment 9 bases; nucleotides outside the gene matches: 10. CDR3 residues: CASSIEGGQGPWPQHF. For the CDR3, the DNA is TGTGCCAGTAGTATAGAAGGAGGACAGGGCCCCTGGCCCCAGCATTTT.

The genes are TRBV29-1 and TRBJ1-2; TRBD1 matches 8 bases. CDR3 length: 13 amino acids. CDR1 is SQVTM, CDR2 ANQGSEA, per germline. J gave up 8 bases and V 7 bases, and 12 bases lay outside the gene matches. CDR3 nucleotide sequence: TGCAGCGGGACCGACAGGGGACTCGGGGGCTACACCTTC. This sequence encodes CSGTDRGLGGYTF.

This sequence joins TRBV29-1 and TRBJ2-3, with no clear D. Deletions cut 4 bases from V and 11 bases from J, with 13 bases between. Germline V lookup: CDR1 SQVTM, CDR2 ANQGSEA. The CDR3 length is 11 residues. The DNA of the CDR3 is TGCAGCGTTGCCAAACCGGGTGGGCAGTATTTT. Its translation: CSVAKPGGQYF.

This chain links TRBV5-5 with TRBJ2-1; TRBD2 agrees at 8 bases. V shed 2 bases, J shed 4 bases, and the junction held 8 bases outside the gene matches. This CDR3 comprises 16 residues. Germline CDR1 and CDR2: SGHKS and YYEKEE (reference sequence). The CDR3 DNA reads as TGTGCCAGCAGCTTTGGACCGGGACTAGAATACAATGAGCAGTTCTTC. Translated: CASSFGPGLEYNEQFF.

The chain recombines TRBV25-1 with TRBJ2-3; D not resolved. This CDR3 region has 13 residues. In germline, CDR1 is MGHDK, CDR2 SYGVNS. V was cut by 6 bases and J by 10 bases, with 17 bases left in between. CDR3 protein: CASSARDKTAQYF. The DNA for the CDR3 is TGTGCCAGCAGCGCAAGAGACAAGACCGCGCAGTATTTT.

V is TRBV5-1 and J is TRBJ1-1; D gene ambiguous. The CDR3 is made up of 14 amino acids. V lost 5 bases and J 2 bases, leaving 13 bases between the germline ends. Looked up from germline, CDR1 is SGHRS and CDR2 is YFSETQ. The CDR3 DNA reads as TGCGCCAGCAGTCGGGTTGCTACCAACACTGAAGCTTTCTTT. This sequence encodes CASSRVATNTEAFF.

The chain links TRBV7-9 to TRBJ2-7; 11 bases map to TRBD2. The V gene end was trimmed by 4 bases and the J gene end by 2 bases; junction bases not matched to a gene: 7. CDR1 SEHNR and CDR2 FQNEAQ come from the germline V gene (reference sequence). CDR3 length equals 16 residues. The CDR3 protein is CASSYIAGGGPYEQYF. The CDR3 DNA reads TGTGCCAGCAGCTATATAGCGGGAGGGGGGCCCTACGAGCAGTACTTC.

The chain employs TRBV5-6 and TRBJ2-5; weak D call: TRBD1 (5 bases). Trimming removed 5 bases at V and 0 bases at J, with 11 bases between. The germline CDR1 and CDR2 sequences are SGHDT and YYEEEE. This CDR3 region has 14 residues. The CDR3 nucleotides read TGTGCCAGCAGACCAGGGATCCACCAAGAGACCCAGTACTTC. Encoded protein: CASRPGIHQETQYF.

The chain combines TRBV28 with TRBJ2-3; D perhaps matches TRBD1 (6 bases). V lost 5 bases and J 6 bases, leaving 15 bases between the germline ends. The germline CDR1 and CDR2 sequences are MDHEN and SYDVKM. The length of the CDR3 is 14 residues. DNA of the CDR3: TGTGCCAGCAGTCGTACAGGGTATAGGGATACGCAGTATTTT. Its protein is CASSRTGYRDTQYF.

The chain is built from TRBV7-2 and TRBJ2-7; 7 bases map to TRBD2. The germline V gene encodes CDR1 SGHTA and CDR2 FQGNSA. This CDR3 is built from 14 residues. After removal of 3 bases from V and 5 bases from J, the junction contained 7 bases not matched to a gene. CDR3: CASSFGRRSHEQYF. Here the CDR3 DNA reads TGTGCCAGCAGCTTCGGGAGGCGATCCCACGAGCAGTACTTC. Looking up the rest from reference TRBV7-2 and TRBJ2-7 gives the full variable domain: GAGVSQSPSNKVTEKGKDVELRCDPISGHTALYWYRQSLGQGLEFLIYFQGNSAPDKSGLPSDRFSAERTGGSVSTLTIQRTQQEDSAVYLCASSFGRRSHEQYFGPGTRLTVT.

The J gene is TRBJ1-1, the V gene TRBV28; 7 positions match TRBD1. CDR1 is MDHEN, CDR2 SYDVKM, per germline. The CDR3 has 14 residues. V shed 6 bases, J shed 9 bases, and the junction held 13 bases outside the gene matches. The CDR3 protein is CASSEGTEWSKAFF. CDR3 DNA sequence: TGTGCCAGCAGCGAAGGGACAGAATGGAGTAAAGCTTTCTTT.

The chain employs TRBV19 and TRBJ2-2; D unresolved. The CDR3 sequence is 13 residues long. The germline CDR1 and CDR2 sequences are LNHDA and SQIVND (reference sequence). Trimming took 5 bases from V and 1 from J, leaving 5 bases between them. The CDR3 DNA follows: TGTGCCAGTAGTCACAGGAACACCGGGGAGCTGTTTTTT. The encoded protein is CASSHRNTGELFF.

This clone was seen repeatedly, ten times or more. J is TRBJ2-1 and V is TRBV7-3; a possible D gene is TRBD1 (6 bases). V shed 5 bases and J shed 8 bases, with 10 bases lying between them. The CDR3 has 12 amino acids. Germline-derived CDR1 and CDR2 are SGHTA and FQGTGA. The CDR3, as DNA: TGTGCCAGCAGCCCACAGGGCTATGAGCAGTTCTTC. This sequence encodes CASSPQGYEQFF.

This clone was seen once. The V call is TRBV2, the J call TRBJ1-4; maybe TRBD1 (5 bases). This CDR3 has 13 residues. Per the germline V gene, CDR1 is SNHLY and CDR2 is FYNNEI. Trimming stripped 11 bases from V and 4 bases from J, with 14 bases between. CDR3 nucleotide sequence: TGTGCCGGACGTCGGGGGAGTAATGAAAAACTGTTTTTT. Encoded protein: CAGRRGSNEKLFF. Based on the CDR3 plus reference TRBV2 and TRBJ1-4, the full variable domain is EPEVTQTPSHQVTQMGQEVILRCVPISNHLYFYWYRQILGQKVEFLVSFYNNEISEKSEIFDDQFSVERPDGSNFTLKIRSTKLEDSAMYFCAGRRGSNEKLFFGSGTQLSVL.

This rearrangement joins TRBV5-6 to TRBJ2-7, with 7 bases aligning to TRBD1. V was pared by 0 bases and J by 3 bases, with 9 bases of the junction left unmatched. The length of the CDR3 is 16 residues. In germline, CDR1 is SGHDT, CDR2 YYEEEE. Here the CDR3 DNA reads TGTGCCAGCAGCTTGGCTCCGACAGGGATAATCTACGAGCAGTACTTC. Translated: CASSLAPTGIIYEQYF.

The chain combines TRBV15 with TRBJ2-7; D may be TRBD1 or TRBD2 (6 bases each). The CDR3 consists of 15 residues. In germline, CDR1 is LNHNV, CDR2 YYDKDF (reference sequence). Trimming removed 5 bases at V and 0 bases at J, with 14 bases between. Written as DNA, the CDR3 is TGTGCCACCAGCGGCCAAGGGGGGCTCTCCTACGAGCAGTACTTC. It is translated as CATSGQGGLSYEQYF.

This clone was seen just once. V gene TRBV29-1 combines with J gene TRBJ1-1, with D possibly matching TRBD1 (5 bases). V was shortened by 4 bases and J by 5 bases, with 14 bases between the two germline ends. This CDR3 is built from 13 residues. CDR1 is SQVTM and CDR2 is ANQGSEA in the germline V gene. The CDR3 DNA reads TGCAGCGTTGGGGGACTGAAGGGGACTGAAGCTTTCTTT. Its translation is CSVGGLKGTEAFF.

CDR3 nucleotides: TGTGCCAGCAGTTTGCCTCCGGGGACTAGCCGCACCGGGGAGCTGTTTTTT. The encoded protein is CASSLPPGTSRTGELFF. J is TRBJ2-2 and V is TRBV28, with 9 nucleotides matching TRBD2. Per the germline V gene, CDR1 is MDHEN and CDR2 is SYDVKM. The length of the CDR3 is 17 residues. V dropped 3 bases and J dropped 4; count of bases not matched to a gene: 9.

The J gene is TRBJ1-3, the V gene TRBV28, with D tentatively TRBD1 (5 bases). V shed 2 bases and J shed 4 bases, with 12 bases lying between them. Germline CDR1 reads MDHEN; CDR2 reads SYDVKM. CDR3 length: 15 residues. CDR3 amino acids: CASSLGGGSGNTIYF. CDR3 DNA sequence: TGTGCCAGCAGTTTAGGGGGGGGTTCGGGAAACACCATATATTTT.

The chain employs TRBV5-4 and TRBJ2-7, with 11 bases that match TRBD2. CDR1 and CDR2 (germline): SGHNT, YYREEE (reference sequence). This CDR3 has 15 amino acids. Unmatched junction bases numbered 9, after V lost 1 base and J lost 9 bases. CDR3 amino acids: CASSLSGTSGRGQYF. As DNA, the CDR3 is TGTGCCAGCAGCTTGTCCGGGACTAGCGGCCGGGGGCAGTACTTC.

This sequence joins TRBV6-6 and TRBJ2-3; 7 nucleotides agree with TRBD2. Germline V gene sequence: CDR1 MNHNY, CDR2 SVGAGI (reference sequence). CDR3 length equals 15 residues. The V and J ends lost 6 bases and 6 bases, in that order; junction bases with no gene match: 12. This chain's CDR3 is CASSPRAGARDTQYF. The CDR3 nucleotides are TGTGCCAGCAGCCCTCGCGCGGGAGCGAGGGATACGCAGTATTTT.

This clone appeared a few times. Different DNA sequences within this sample yield the same CDR3. The rearrangement joins TRBV18 to TRBJ2-7; TRBD1 agrees at 10 bases. From germline, CDR1 is KGHSH and CDR2 LQKENI. Trimming at V came to 2 bases and at J to 5 bases, leaving 0 bases not matched to a gene. This CDR3 comprises 13 residues. Here the CDR3 DNA reads TGTGCCAGCTCACCAGGGACAGGGGACGAGCAGTACTTC. It yields the protein CASSPGTGDEQYF.

The genes are TRBV18 and TRBJ1-2; TRBD1 agrees at 10 bases. With 4 bases clipped from V and 6 bases from J, the junction kept 5 bases outside the gene matches. CDR3 length equals 14 residues. In germline, CDR1 is KGHSH, CDR2 LQKENI. CDR3 sequence: CASSRGTGENGYTF. In DNA form, the CDR3 reads TGTGCCAGCTCACGAGGGACAGGGGAGAATGGCTACACCTTC.

The chain carries TRBV28 and TRBJ2-5; D is possibly TRBD2 (7 bases). The length of the CDR3 is 14 residues. Germline V gene lookup returns CDR1 MDHEN and CDR2 SYDVKM. Between the trimmed V and J ends, which lost 7 bases and 3 bases, there was a span of 15 bases. The CDR3 sequence: CASTPRGREETQYF. CDR3 nucleotide sequence: TGTGCCAGCACCCCGCGGGGGCGGGAAGAGACCCAGTACTTC.

The chain employs TRBV28 and TRBJ1-3; 9 bases are shared with TRBD1. V lost 7 bases to trimming and J lost 7 bases; unmatched junction nucleotides: 11. Per germline, CDR1 MDHEN and CDR2 SYDVKM. There are 15 residues in the CDR3. CDR3 residues: CASTSAGTGSNTIYF. The CDR3 DNA is TGTGCCAGCACCAGCGCCGGGACAGGGAGCAACACCATATATTTT.